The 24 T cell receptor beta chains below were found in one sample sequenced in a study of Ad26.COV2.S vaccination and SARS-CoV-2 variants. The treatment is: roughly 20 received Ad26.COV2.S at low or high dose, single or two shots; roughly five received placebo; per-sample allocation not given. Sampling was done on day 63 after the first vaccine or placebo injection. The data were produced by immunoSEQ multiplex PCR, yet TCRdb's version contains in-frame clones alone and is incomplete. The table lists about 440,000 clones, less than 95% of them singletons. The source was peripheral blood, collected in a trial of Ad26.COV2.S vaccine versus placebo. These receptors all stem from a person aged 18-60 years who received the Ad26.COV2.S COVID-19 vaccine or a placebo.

Written as DNA, the CDR3 is TGCGCCAGCAGCTTGGCGGGAGAAGGGTACGAGCAGTACTTC. Its translation: CASSLAGEGYEQYF. The chain joins TRBV5-1 to TRBJ2-7; TRBD2 might be the D (6 bases). V lost 0 bases to trimming and J lost 4 bases, with 11 bases between them. The CDR3 is 14 amino acids. The V gene's germline CDR1 is SGHRS and CDR2 YFSETQ. Full variable domain (missing parts from reference TRBV5-1 and TRBJ2-7): KAGVTQTPRYLIKTRGQQVTLSCSPISGHRSVSWYQQTPGQGLQFLFEYFSETQRNKGNFPGRFSGRQFSNSRSEMNVSTLELGDSALYLCASSLAGEGYEQYFGPGTRLTVT.

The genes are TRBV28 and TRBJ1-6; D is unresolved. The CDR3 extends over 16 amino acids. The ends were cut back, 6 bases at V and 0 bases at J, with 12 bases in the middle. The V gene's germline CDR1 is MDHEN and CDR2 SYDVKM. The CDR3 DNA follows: TGTGCCAGCAGCTTGTCTGGTAGCTCCTATAATTCACCCCTCCACTTT. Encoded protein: CASSLSGSSYNSPLHF.

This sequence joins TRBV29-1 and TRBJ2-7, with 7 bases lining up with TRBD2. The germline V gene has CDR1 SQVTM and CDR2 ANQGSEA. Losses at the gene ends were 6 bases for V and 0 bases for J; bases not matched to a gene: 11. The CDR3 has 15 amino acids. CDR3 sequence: CSVATSGDYSYEQYF. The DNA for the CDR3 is TGCAGCGTCGCCACCTCGGGGGACTACTCCTACGAGCAGTACTTC.

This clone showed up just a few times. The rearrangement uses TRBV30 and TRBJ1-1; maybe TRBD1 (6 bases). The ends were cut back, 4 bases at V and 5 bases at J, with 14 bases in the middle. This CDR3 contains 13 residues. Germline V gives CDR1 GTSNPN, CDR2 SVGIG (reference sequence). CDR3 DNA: TGTGCCTGGAATCGGCTCACAGGGACTGAAGCTTTCTTT. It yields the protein CAWNRLTGTEAFF.

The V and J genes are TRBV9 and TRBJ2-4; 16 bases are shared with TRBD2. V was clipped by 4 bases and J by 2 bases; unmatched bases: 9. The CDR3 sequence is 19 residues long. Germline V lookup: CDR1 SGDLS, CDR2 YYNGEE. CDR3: CASSSRGLAGGPPKNIQYF. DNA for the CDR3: TGTGCCAGCAGCTCACGGGGACTAGCGGGAGGGCCCCCCAAAAACATTCAGTACTTC. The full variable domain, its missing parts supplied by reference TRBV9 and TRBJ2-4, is DSGVTQTPKHLITATGQRVTLRCSPRSGDLSVYWYQQSLDQGLQFLIQYYNGEERAKGNILERFSAQQFPDLHSELNLSSLELGDSALYFCASSSRGLAGGPPKNIQYFGAGTRLSVL.

CDR3 region: CASSFRSLRGRALYNEQFF. The CDR3 DNA reads as TGTGCCAGCAGTTTCCGCTCTTTAAGGGGGAGGGCCCTTTACAATGAGCAGTTCTTC. The genes are TRBV28 and TRBJ2-1; D is perhaps TRBD2 (7 bases). V was shortened by 3 bases and J by 4 bases, with 25 bases between the two germline ends. Germline loops: CDR1 MDHEN, CDR2 SYDVKM. This CDR3 contains 19 residues. Together with reference TRBV28 and TRBJ2-1, the CDR3 gives the full variable domain: DVKVTQSSRYLVKRTGEKVFLECVQDMDHENMFWYRQDPGLGLRLIYFSYDVKMKEKGDIPEGYSVSREKKERFSLILESASTNQTSMYLCASSFRSLRGRALYNEQFFGPGTRLTVL.

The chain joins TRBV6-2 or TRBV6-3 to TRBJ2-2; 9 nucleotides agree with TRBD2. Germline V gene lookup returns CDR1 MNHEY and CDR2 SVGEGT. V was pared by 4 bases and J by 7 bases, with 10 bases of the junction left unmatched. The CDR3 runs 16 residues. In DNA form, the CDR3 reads TGTGCCAGCAGTTCGCAGCGGGAGGATCGCGTCGGGGAGCTGTTTTTT. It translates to CASSSQREDRVGELFF.

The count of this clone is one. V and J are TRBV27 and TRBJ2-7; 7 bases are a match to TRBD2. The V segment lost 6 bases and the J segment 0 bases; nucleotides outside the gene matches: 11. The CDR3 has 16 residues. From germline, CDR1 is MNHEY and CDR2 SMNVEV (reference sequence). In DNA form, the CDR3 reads TGTGCCAGCAGCCCGACCGGAGGGGAGGGCTCCTACGAGCAGTACTTC. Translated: CASSPTGGEGSYEQYF.

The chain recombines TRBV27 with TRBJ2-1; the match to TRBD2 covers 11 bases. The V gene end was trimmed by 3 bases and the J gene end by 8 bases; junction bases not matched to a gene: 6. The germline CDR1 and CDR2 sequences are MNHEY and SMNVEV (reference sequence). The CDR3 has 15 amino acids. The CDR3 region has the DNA TGTGCCAGCAGTTTCATAGCGGGAGGGCCAGATGAGCAGTTCTTC. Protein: CASSFIAGGPDEQFF.

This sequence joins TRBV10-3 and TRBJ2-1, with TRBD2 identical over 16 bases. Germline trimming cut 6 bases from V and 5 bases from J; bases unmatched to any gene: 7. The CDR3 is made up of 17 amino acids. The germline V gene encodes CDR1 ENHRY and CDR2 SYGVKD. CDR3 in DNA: TGTGCCATCAGGATAGGGACTAGCGGGAGGGAGGACAATGAGCAGTTCTTC. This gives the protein CAIRIGTSGREDNEQFF.

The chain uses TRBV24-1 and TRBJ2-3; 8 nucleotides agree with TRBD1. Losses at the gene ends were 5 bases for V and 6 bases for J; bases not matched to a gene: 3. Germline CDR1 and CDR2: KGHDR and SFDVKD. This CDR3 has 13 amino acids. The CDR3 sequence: CATSGTGSDTQYF. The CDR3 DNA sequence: TGTGCCACCAGTGGGACAGGGAGCGATACGCAGTATTTT.

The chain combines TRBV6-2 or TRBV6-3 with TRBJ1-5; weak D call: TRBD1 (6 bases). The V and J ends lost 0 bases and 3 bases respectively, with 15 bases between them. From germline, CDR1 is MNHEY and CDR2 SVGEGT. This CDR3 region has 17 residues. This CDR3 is CASSYSGRQELNQPQHF. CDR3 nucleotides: TGTGCCAGCAGTTACTCGGGGCGACAGGAACTCAATCAGCCCCAGCATTTT.

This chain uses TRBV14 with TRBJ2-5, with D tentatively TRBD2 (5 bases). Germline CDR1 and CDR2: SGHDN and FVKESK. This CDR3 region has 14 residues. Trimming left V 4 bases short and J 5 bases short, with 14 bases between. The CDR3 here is CASSLLWGEETQYF. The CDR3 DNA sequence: TGTGCCAGCAGCCTCCTCTGGGGAGAGGAGACCCAGTACTTC. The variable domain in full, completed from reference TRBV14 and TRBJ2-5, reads EAGVTQFPSHSVIEKGQTVTLRCDPISGHDNLYWYRRVMGKEIKFLLHFVKESKQDESGMPNNRFLAERTGGTYSTLKVQPAELEDSGVYFCASSLLWGEETQYFGPGTRLLVL.

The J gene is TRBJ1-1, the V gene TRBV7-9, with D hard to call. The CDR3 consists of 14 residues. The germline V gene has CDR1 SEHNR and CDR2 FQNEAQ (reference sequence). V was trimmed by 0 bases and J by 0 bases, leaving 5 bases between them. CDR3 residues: CASSLAAVNTEAFF. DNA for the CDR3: TGTGCCAGCAGCTTAGCGGCGGTGAACACTGAAGCTTTCTTT. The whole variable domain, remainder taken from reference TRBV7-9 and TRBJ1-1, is DTGVSQNPRHKITKRGQNVTFRCDPISEHNRLYWYRQTLGQGPEFLTYFQNEAQLEKSRLLSDRFSAERPKGSFSTLEIQRTEQGDSAMYLCASSLAAVNTEAFFGQGTRLTVV.

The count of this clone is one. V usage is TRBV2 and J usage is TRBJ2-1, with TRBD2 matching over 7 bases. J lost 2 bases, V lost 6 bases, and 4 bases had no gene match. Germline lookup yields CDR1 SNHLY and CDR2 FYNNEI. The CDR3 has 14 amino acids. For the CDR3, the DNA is TGTGCCAGCAGCTACGGACTAGCCTACAATGAGCAGTTCTTC. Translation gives CASSYGLAYNEQFF.

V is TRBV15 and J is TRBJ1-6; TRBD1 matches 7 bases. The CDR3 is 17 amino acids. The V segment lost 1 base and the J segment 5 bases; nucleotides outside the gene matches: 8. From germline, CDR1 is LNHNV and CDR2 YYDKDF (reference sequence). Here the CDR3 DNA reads TGTGCCACCAGCAGAGTTCACCGGGACAGAAATAATTCACCCCTCCACTTT. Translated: CATSRVHRDRNNSPLHF.

DNA of the CDR3: TGCAGTGCTAGTCCAGGGGGAAGCGGTCGTACCTACGAGCAGTACTTC. Protein: CSASPGGSGRTYEQYF. This chain connects TRBV20-1 to TRBJ2-7; 7 nucleotides align to TRBD1. The CDR3 extends over 16 amino acids. V lost 3 bases to trimming and J lost 2 bases; unmatched junction nucleotides: 13. Per the germline V gene, CDR1 is DFQATT and CDR2 is SNEGSKA (reference sequence).

The CDR3 is CASSRLPGGYEQYF. The DNA for the CDR3 is TGTGCCAGTAGTCGCCTCCCGGGGGGCTACGAGCAGTACTTC. This chain uses TRBV19 with TRBJ2-7, with 7 nucleotides matching TRBD2. Germline V CDR1 and CDR2: LNHDA, SQIVND (reference sequence). CDR3 length equals 14 residues. Trimming removed 5 bases from V and 3 bases from J; junction bases left unmatched: 7.

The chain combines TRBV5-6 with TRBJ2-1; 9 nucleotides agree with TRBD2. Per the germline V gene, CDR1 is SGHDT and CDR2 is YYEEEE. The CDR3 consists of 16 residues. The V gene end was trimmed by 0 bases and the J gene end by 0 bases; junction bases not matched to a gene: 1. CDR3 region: CASSLGAGGSYNEQFF. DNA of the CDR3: TGTGCCAGCAGCTTGGGAGCGGGGGGCTCCTACAATGAGCAGTTCTTC.

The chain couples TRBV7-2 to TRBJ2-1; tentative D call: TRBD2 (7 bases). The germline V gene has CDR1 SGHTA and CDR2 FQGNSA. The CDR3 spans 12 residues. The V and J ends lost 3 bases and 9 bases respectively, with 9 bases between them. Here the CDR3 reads CASSLRGGEQFF. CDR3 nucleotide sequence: TGTGCCAGCAGCTTGAGGGGGGGTGAGCAGTTCTTC.

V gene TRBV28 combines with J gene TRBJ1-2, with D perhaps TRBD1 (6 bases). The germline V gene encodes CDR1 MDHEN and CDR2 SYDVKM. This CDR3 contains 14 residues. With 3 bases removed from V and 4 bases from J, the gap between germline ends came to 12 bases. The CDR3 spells CASSLSGAIYGYTF. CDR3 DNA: TGTGCCAGCAGTTTGTCAGGGGCCATCTATGGCTACACCTTC.

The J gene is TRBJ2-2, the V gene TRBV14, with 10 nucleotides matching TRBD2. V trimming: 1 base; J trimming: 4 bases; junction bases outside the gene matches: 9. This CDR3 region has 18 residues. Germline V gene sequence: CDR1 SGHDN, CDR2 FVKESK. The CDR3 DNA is TGTGCCAGCAGCCAAGTAACCCTAGCGGGAGTCGGCACCGGGGAGCTGTTTTTT. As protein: CASSQVTLAGVGTGELFF.

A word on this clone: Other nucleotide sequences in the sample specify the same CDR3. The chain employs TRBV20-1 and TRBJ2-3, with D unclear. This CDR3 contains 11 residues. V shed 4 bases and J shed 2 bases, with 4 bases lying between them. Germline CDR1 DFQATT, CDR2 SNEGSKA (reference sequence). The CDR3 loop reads CSATFTDTQYF. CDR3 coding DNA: TGCAGTGCTACCTTCACAGATACGCAGTATTTT.

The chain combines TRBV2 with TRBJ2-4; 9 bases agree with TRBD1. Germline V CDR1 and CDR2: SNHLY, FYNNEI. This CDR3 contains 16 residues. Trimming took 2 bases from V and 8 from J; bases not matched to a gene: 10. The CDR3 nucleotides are TGTGCCAGCAGTGAAAGGTACAGGGGGCGTTCGGACATTCAGTACTTC. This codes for CASSERYRGRSDIQYF.